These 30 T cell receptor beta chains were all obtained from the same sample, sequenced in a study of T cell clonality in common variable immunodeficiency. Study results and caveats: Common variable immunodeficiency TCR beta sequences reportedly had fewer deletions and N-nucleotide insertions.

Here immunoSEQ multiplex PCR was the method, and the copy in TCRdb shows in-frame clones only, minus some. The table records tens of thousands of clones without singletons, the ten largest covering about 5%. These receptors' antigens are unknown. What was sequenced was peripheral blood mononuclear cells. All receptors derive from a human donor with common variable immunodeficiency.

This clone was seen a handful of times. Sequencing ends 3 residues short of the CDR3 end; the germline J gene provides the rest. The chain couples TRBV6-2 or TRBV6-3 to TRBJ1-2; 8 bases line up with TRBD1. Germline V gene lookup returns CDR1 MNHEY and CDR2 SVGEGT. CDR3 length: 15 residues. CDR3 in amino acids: CASSRSWTGSEGYTF. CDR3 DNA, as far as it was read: TGTGCCAGCAGCCGATCTTGGACAGGGTCGGAGGGC.

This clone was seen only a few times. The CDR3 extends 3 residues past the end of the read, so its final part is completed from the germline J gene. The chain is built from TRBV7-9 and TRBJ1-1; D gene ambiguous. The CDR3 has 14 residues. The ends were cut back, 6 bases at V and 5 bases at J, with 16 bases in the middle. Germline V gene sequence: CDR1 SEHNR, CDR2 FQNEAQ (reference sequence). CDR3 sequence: CASSRSAGLTEAFF. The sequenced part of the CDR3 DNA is TGTGCCAGCAGTCGAAGCGCGGGCTTGACTGAA.

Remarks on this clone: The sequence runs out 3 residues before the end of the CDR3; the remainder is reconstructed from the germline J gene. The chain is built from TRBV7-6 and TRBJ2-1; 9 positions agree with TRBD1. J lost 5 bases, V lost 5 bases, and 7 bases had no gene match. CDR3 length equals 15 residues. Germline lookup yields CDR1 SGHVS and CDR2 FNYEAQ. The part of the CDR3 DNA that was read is TGTGCCAGCAGCGCCCCGGACAGGGGCCACAATGAG. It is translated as CASSAPDRGHNE. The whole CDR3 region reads CASSAPDRGHNEQFF.

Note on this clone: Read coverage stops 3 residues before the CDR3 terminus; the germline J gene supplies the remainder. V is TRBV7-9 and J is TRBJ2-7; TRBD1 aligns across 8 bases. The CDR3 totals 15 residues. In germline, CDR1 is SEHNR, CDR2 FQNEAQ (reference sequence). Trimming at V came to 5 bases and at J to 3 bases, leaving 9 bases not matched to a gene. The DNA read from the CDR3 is TGTGCCAGCAGCCGGAGACAGGGGTTATACTACGAG. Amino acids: CASSRRQGLYYE. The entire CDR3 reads CASSRRQGLYYEQYF.

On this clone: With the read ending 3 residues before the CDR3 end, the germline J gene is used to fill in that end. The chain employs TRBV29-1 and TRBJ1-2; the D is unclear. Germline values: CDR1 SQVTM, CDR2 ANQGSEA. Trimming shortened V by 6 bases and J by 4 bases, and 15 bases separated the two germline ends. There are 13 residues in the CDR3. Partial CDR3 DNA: TGCAGCGTCGTCATCCTACCCCCCTATGGC. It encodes CSVVILPPYG. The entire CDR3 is CSVVILPPYGYTF.

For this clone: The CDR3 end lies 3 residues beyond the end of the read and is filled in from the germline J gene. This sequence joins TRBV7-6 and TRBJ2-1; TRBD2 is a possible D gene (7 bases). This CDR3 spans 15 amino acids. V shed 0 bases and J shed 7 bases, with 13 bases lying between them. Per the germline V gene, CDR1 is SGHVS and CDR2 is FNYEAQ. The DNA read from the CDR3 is TGTGCCAGCAGCTTAGCGCGGGGGCTCAAGAATGAG. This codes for CASSLARGLKNE. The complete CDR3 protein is CASSLARGLKNEQFF.

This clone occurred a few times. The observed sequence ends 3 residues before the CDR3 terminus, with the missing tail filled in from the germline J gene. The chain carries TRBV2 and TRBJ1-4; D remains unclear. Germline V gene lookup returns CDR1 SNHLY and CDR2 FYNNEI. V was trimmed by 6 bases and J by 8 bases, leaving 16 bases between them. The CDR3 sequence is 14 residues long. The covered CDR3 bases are TGTGCCAGCAGAGTGAACGAGGGTCTAGAAAAA. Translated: CASRVNEGLEK. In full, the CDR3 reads CASRVNEGLEKLFF.

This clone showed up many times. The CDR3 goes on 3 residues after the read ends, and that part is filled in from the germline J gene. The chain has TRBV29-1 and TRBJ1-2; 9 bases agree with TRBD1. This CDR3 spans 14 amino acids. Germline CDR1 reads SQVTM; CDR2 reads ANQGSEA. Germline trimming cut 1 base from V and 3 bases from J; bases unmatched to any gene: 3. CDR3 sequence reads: CSVEAGTGHYGYTF. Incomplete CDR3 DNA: TGCAGCGTTGAAGCCGGGACAGGGCACTATGGC.

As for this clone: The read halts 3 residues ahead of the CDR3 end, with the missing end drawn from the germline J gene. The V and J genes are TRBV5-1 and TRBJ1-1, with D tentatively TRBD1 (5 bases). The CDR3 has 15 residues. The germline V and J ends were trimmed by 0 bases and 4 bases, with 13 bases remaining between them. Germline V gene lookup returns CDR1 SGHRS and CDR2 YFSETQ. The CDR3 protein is CASSLAGGGGTEAFF. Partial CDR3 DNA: TGCGCCAGCAGCTTGGCCGGCGGGGGGGGCACTGAA. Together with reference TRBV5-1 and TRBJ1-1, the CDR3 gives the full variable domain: KAGVTQTPRYLIKTRGQQVTLSCSPISGHRSVSWYQQTPGQGLQFLFEYFSETQRNKGNFPGRFSGRQFSNSRSEMNVSTLELGDSALYLCASSLAGGGGTEAFFGQGTRLTVV.

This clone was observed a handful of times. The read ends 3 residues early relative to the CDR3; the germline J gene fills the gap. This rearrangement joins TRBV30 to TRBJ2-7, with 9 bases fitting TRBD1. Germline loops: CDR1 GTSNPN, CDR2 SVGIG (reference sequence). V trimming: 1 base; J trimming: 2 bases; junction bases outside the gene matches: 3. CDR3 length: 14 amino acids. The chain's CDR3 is CAWSADRGTYEQYF. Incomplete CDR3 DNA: TGTGCCTGGAGTGCTGACAGGGGGACCTACGAG.

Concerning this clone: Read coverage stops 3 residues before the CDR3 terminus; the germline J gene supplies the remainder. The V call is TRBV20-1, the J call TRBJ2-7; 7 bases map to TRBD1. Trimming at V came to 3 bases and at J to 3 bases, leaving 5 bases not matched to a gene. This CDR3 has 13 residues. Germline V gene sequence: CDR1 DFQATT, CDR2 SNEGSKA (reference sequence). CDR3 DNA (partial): TGCAGTGCTAGGGGGCAGGGGGTCTACGAG. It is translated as CSARGQGVYE. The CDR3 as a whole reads CSARGQGVYEQYF.

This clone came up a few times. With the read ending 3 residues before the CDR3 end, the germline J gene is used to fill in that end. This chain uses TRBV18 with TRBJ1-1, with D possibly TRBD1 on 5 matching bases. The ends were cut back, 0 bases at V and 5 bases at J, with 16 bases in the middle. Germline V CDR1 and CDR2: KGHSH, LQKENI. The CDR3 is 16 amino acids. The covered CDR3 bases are TGTGCCAGCTCACCACCGAGGGGCGCGTCTTCAACTGAA. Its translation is CASSPPRGASSTE. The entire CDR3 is CASSPPRGASSTEAFF.

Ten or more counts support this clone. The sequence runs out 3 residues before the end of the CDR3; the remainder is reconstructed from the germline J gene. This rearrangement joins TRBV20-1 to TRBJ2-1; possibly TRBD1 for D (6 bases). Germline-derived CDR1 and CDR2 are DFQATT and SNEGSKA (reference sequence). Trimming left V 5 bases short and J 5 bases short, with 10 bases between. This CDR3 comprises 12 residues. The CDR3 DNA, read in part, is TGCAGTGCTGTGACAGGTAACAATGAG. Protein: CSAVTGNNE. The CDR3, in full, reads CSAVTGNNEQFF.

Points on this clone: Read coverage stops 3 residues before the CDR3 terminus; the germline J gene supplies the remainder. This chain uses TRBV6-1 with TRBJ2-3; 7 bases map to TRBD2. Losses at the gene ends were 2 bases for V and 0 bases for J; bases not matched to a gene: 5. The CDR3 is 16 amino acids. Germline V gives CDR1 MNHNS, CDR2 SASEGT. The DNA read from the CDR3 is TGTGCCAGCAGTGAACGCATTAGCGGGAGCACAGATACG. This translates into CASSERISGSTDT. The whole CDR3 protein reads CASSERISGSTDTQYF.

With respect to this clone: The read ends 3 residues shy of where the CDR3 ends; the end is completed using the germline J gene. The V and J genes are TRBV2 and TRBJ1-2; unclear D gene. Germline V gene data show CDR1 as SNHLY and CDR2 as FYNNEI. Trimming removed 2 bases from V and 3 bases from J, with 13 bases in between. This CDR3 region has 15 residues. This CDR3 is CASSESVWTYYGYTF. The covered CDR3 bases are TGTGCCAGCAGTGAAAGTGTATGGACTTACTATGGC.

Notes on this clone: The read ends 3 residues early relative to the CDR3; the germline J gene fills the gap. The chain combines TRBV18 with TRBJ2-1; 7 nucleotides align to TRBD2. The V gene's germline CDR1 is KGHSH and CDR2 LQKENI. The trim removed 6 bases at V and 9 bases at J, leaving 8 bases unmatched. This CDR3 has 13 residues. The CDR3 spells CASSAGALGEQFF. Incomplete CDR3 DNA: TGTGCCAGCTCTGCGGGAGCCTTGGGTGAG.

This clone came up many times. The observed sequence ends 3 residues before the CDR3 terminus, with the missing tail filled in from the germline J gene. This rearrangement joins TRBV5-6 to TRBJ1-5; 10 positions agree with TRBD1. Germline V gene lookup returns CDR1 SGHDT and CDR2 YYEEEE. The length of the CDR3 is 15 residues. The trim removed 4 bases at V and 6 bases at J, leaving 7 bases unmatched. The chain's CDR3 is CASSVRTGGTQPQHF. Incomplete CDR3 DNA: TGTGCCAGCAGCGTACGGACAGGGGGAACTCAGCCC.

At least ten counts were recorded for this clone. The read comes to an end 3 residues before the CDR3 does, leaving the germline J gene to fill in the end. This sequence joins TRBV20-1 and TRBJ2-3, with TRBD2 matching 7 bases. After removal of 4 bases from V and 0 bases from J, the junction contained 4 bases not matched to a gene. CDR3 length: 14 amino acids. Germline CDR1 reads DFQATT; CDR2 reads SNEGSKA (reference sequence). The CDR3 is CSATSGGSTDTQYF. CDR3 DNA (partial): TGCAGTGCTACCTCCGGGGGGAGCACAGATACG.

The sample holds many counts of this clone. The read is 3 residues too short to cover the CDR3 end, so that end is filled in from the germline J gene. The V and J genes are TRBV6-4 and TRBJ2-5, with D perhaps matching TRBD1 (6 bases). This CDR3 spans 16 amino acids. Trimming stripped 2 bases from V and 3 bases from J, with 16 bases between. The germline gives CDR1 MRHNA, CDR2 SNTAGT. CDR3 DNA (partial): TGTGCCAGCAGTGACCGCCGGGACACAGGAAAAGAGACC. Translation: CASSDRRDTGKET. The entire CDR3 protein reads CASSDRRDTGKETQYF.

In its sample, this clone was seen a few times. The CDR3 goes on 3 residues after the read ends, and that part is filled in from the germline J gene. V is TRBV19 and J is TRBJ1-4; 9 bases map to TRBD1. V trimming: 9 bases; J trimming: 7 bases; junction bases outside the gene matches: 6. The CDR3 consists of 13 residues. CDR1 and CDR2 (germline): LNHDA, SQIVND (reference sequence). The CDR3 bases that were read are TGTGCCAGCACCTACAGGGGGCGTGAAAAA. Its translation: CASTYRGREK. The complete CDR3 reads CASTYRGREKLFF.

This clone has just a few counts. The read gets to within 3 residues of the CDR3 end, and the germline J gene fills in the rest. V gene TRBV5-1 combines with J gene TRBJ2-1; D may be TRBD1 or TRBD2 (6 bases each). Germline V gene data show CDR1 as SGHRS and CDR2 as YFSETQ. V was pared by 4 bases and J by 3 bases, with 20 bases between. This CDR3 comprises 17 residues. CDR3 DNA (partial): TGCGCCAGCAGCACGGGAGTCAAGGACAGAAACTACAATGAG. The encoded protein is CASSTGVKDRNYNE. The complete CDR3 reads CASSTGVKDRNYNEQFF.

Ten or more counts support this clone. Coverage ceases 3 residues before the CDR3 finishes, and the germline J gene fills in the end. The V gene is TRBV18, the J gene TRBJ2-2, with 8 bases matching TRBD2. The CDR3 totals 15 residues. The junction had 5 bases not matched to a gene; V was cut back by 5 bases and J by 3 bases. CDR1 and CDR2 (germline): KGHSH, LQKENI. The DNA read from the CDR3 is TGTGCCAGCTCAAACAGCGGGGGACACACCGGGGAG. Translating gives CASSNSGGHTGE. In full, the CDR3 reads CASSNSGGHTGELFF.

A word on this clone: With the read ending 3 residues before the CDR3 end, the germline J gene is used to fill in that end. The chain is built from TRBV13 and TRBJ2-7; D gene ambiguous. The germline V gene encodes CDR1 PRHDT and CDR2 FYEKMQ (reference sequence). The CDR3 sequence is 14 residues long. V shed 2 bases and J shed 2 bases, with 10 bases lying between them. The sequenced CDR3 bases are TGTGCCAGCAGCTTATTGTCAGGAACCTACGAG. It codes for CASSLLSGTYE. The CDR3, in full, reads CASSLLSGTYEQYF.

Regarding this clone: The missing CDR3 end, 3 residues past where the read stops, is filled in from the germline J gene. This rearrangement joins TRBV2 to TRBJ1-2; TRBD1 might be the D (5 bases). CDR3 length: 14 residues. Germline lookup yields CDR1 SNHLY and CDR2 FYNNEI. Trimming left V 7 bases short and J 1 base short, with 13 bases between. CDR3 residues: CASTATELNYGYTF. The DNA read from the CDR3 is TGTGCCAGCACTGCGACAGAACTTAACTATGGC.

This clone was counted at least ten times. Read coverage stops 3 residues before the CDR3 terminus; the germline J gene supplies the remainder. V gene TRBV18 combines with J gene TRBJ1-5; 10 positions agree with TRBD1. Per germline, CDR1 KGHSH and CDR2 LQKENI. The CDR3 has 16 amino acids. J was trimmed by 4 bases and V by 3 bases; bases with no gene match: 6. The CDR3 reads CASSPSGTGANQPQHF. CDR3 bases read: TGTGCCAGCTCACCCTCCGGGACAGGGGCGAATCAGCCC.

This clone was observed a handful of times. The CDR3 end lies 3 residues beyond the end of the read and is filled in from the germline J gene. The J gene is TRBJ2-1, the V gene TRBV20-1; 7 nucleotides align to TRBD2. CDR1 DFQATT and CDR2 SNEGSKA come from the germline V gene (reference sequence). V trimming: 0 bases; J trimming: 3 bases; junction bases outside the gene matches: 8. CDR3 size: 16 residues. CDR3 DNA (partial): TGCAGTGCTAGAGATGGAAAGCGGGGCCTCTACAATGAG. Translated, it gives CSARDGKRGLYNE. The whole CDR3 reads CSARDGKRGLYNEQFF.

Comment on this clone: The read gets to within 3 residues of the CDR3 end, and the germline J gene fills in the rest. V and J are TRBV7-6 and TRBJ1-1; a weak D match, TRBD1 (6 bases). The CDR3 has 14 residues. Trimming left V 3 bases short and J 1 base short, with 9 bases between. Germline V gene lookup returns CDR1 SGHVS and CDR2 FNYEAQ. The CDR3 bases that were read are TGTGCCAGCAGCTTGGTACAGGGGAACACTGAA. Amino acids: CASSLVQGNTE. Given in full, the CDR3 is CASSLVQGNTEAFF.

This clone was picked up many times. The CDR3 bases that were read are TGCAGTGCTAGACCCGCCGTTGGGGGCGGCTACGAG. Translation: CSARPAVGGGYE. The whole CDR3 sequence is CSARPAVGGGYEQYF. This rearrangement joins TRBV20-1 to TRBJ2-7, with D perhaps TRBD1 (6 bases). The missing CDR3 end, 3 residues past where the read stops, is filled in from the germline J gene. Trimming took off 2 bases at V and 3 bases at J, with 17 bases between the two ends. CDR3 size: 15 residues. Germline V gives CDR1 DFQATT, CDR2 SNEGSKA (reference sequence).

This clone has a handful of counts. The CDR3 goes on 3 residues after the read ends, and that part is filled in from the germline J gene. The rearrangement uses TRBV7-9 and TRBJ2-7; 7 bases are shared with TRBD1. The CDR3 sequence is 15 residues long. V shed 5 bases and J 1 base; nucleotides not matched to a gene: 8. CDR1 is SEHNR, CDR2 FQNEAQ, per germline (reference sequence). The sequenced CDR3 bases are TGTGCCAGCAGCCCCCCCGGACAGGTATCCTACGAG. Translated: CASSPPGQVSYE. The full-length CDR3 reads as CASSPPGQVSYEQYF.

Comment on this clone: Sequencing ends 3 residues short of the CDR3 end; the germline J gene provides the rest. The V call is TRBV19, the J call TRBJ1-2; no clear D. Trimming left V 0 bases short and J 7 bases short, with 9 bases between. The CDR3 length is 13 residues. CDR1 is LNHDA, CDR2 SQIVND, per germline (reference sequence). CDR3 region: CASSIDKVFGYTF. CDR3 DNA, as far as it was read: TGTGCCAGTAGTATAGATAAGGTCTTTGGC.